This passage covers 28 T cell receptor beta chains from one sample sequenced in a study of vaccination and CD4 T cells after COVID-19. Treatment indicated: approximately 9-day PBMC culture with coronavirus spike peptide pools or control peptides (ViraFEST assay). Their antigens are not known. Sequenced with the Oncomine TCR Beta short-read assay was DNA taken from cultured CD4+ T cells. TCRdb processed the PCR reads anew with MiXCR; each CDR3 protein has one entry. The sample has tens of thousands of distinct CDR3 sequences, about 52% seen once. The sample comprised CD4+ T cells from blood, cultured in vitro. The receptors shown here come from a human donor who had recovered from COVID-19.

This clonotype was observed a few times. The gene calls are TRBV27 and TRBJ2-5; TRBD2 is a possible D gene (7 bases). There are 14 residues in the CDR3. V gave up 5 bases and J gave up 5 bases, with 15 bases separating them. Germline V lookup: CDR1 MNHEY, CDR2 SMNVEV (reference sequence). CDR3 bases: TGTGCCAGCAGTGAAACGGGGGGCCGGGAGACCCAGTACTTC. Encoded protein: CASSETGGRETQYF.

This clonotype has a handful of counts. The rearrangement uses TRBV10-3 and TRBJ1-1; D unclear. Trimming stripped 4 bases from V and 11 bases from J, with 14 bases between. CDR1 is ENHRY, CDR2 SYGVKD, per germline. The CDR3 is 12 residues long. CDR3 nucleotide sequence: TGTGCCATCAGTGCGCACGAGGGCCCCGCTTTCTTT. Translated: CAISAHEGPAFF.

The chain uses TRBV11-2 and TRBJ2-2; D uncertain. Between the trimmed V and J ends, which lost 5 bases and 2 bases, there was a span of 15 bases. Germline values: CDR1 SGHAT, CDR2 FQNNGV. This CDR3 is built from 16 residues. In DNA, the CDR3 is TGTGCCAGCAGCCGATCTCTAATGATAAACACCGGGGAGCTGTTTTTT. This translates into CASSRSLMINTGELFF.

The genes are TRBV2 and TRBJ1-5, with 8 bases identical to TRBD1. J gave up 3 bases and V 2 bases, and 3 bases lay outside the gene matches. From germline, CDR1 is SNHLY and CDR2 FYNNEI. This CDR3 spans 15 amino acids. CDR3 nucleotides: TGTGCCAGCAGTGAACAGGGGGCTGCCAATCAGCCCCAGCATTTT. Translated, it gives CASSEQGAANQPQHF.

This clonotype was found a few times. This chain joins TRBV7-9 and TRBJ2-1; D not certain. V lost 5 bases and J lost 15, with 8 bases in between. CDR3 length equals 9 residues. CDR1 SEHNR and CDR2 FQNEAQ come from the germline V gene (reference sequence). DNA of the CDR3: TGTGCCAGCAGCCCCGAACGGTTCTTC. Protein sequence: CASSPERFF.

J is TRBJ1-1 and V is TRBV12-3 or TRBV12-4, with 8 positions matching TRBD1. The V gene end was trimmed by 5 bases and the J gene end by 3 bases; junction bases not matched to a gene: 8. The CDR3 is 15 amino acids. The CDR3 DNA reads as TGTGCCAGCAGTCGGAGGACAGGGAGGGACACTGAAGCTTTCTTT. This translates into CASSRRTGRDTEAFF.

This clonotype was counted only a few times. The chain is built from TRBV15 and TRBJ1-3; maybe TRBD1 (5 bases). This CDR3 comprises 17 residues. Germline V gene data show CDR1 as LNHNV and CDR2 as YYDKDF (reference sequence). V was shortened by 5 bases and J by 0 bases, with 17 bases between the two germline ends. The CDR3 loop is CATSGTSWGFSGNTIYF. In DNA form, the CDR3 reads TGTGCCACCAGCGGAACCTCATGGGGGTTCTCTGGAAACACCATATATTTT.

The J gene is TRBJ1-5, the V gene TRBV25-1; 7 positions match TRBD1. The CDR3 runs to 16 residues. Germline loops: CDR1 MGHDK, CDR2 SYGVNS. The V gene end was trimmed by 4 bases and the J gene end by 4 bases; junction bases not matched to a gene: 10. CDR3 nucleotides: TGTGCCAGCAGTGGACAGGGCTGGGGGGGGAATCAGCCCCAGCATTTT. It translates to CASSGQGWGGNQPQHF. The whole variable domain, filled in from reference TRBV25-1 and TRBJ1-5, reads EADIYQTPRYLVIGTGKKITLECSQTMGHDKMYWYQQDPGMELHLIHYSYGVNSTEKGDLSSESTVSRIRTEHFPLTLESARPSHTSQYLCASSGQGWGGNQPQHFGDGTRLSIL.

The chain uses TRBV7-9 and TRBJ2-7; D may correspond to TRBD1 or TRBD2 (6 bases each). Per germline, CDR1 SEHNR and CDR2 FQNEAQ (reference sequence). Trimming stripped 2 bases from V and 2 bases from J, with 10 bases between. The CDR3 sequence is 14 residues long. CDR3 in amino acids: CASSLSGATYEQYF. The CDR3 nucleotides are TGTGCCAGCAGCTTATCGGGGGCCACCTACGAGCAGTACTTC.

The DNA of the CDR3 is TGTGCCAGCAGAACAACGGGGGGATCGGCCTACGAGCAGTACTTC. This translates into CASRTTGGSAYEQYF. This chain uses TRBV6-1 with TRBJ2-7, with 7 bases that match TRBD2. V lost 6 bases to trimming and J lost 2 bases; unmatched junction nucleotides: 10. CDR3 length: 15 residues. The germline V gene has CDR1 MNHNS and CDR2 SASEGT.

The sample holds one count of this clonotype. The chain combines TRBV2 with TRBJ1-2, with 10 bases fitting TRBD1. The trim removed 6 bases at V and 0 bases at J, leaving 7 bases unmatched. In germline, CDR1 is SNHLY, CDR2 FYNNEI. The CDR3 has 16 residues. The CDR3 bases are TGTGCCAGCAGGGAGACAGGGGGCGCCTCTAACTATGGCTACACCTTC. This encodes CASRETGGASNYGYTF.

This clonotype turned up a few times. The chain employs TRBV28 and TRBJ1-3; possibly TRBD1 for D (5 bases). The CDR3 contains 13 residues. Germline values: CDR1 MDHEN, CDR2 SYDVKM. Trimming cost V 7 bases and J 6 bases, with 13 bases left between them. The CDR3 reads CASISQGENTIYF. Written as DNA, the CDR3 is TGTGCCAGCATATCCCAGGGAGAAAACACCATATATTTT.

The rearrangement links TRBV20-1 to TRBJ2-1; D ambiguous. The end of the DNA aligns better with TRBJ2-7, so the J call may be wrong. CDR1 and CDR2 from the germline V gene are DFQATT and SNEGSKA (reference sequence). This CDR3 contains 12 residues. The CDR3 DNA sequence: TGCAGTGCTAGTCGGTTGACTTACGAGCAGTACTTC. Protein: CSASRLTYEQYF.

The chain couples TRBV10-1 to TRBJ2-7; D gene unclear. CDR3 size: 13 residues. Per the germline V gene, CDR1 is WNHNN and CDR2 is SYGVQD (reference sequence). V was clipped by 6 bases and J by 3 bases, with 12 bases between them. CDR3 residues: CASRPDIGYEQYF. In nucleotides, the CDR3 is TGCGCCAGCAGGCCTGACATTGGCTACGAGCAGTACTTC.

This clonotype appeared a few times. The junction and the germline gene differ at one end; a read error may be behind it. The CDR3 is CASSPRRQGTNAGELFF. CDR3 coding DNA: TGTGCCAGCAGCCCTAGGCGACAGGGGACGAACGCCGGGGAGCTGTTTTTT. The chain employs TRBV7-8 and TRBJ2-2, with 8 positions matching TRBD1. The germline V gene encodes CDR1 SGHVS and CDR2 FQNEAQ. The CDR3 extends over 17 amino acids.

The rearrangement links TRBV12-5 to TRBJ2-7; D is possibly TRBD1 or TRBD2 (5 bases each). CDR3 size: 14 residues. Germline V CDR1 and CDR2: LGHNT, FRNRAP. With 2 bases removed from V and 5 bases from J, the gap between germline ends came to 13 bases. The CDR3 loop is CASGLYGGSHEQYF. The CDR3 DNA follows: TGTGCTAGTGGTTTGTATGGGGGTTCCCACGAGCAGTACTTC.

This clonotype showed up just once. The gene calls are TRBV7-2 and TRBJ2-7; no firm D call. The CDR3 is 13 amino acids. Germline values: CDR1 SGHTA, CDR2 FQGNSA. Trimming pared 1 base from V and 1 base from J, leaving 5 bases between. As DNA, the CDR3 is TGTGCCAGCAGCTTAGAAAGGTCCTACGAGCAGTACTTC. Its protein is CASSLERSYEQYF.

The chain links TRBV4-3 to TRBJ2-3; 7 bases align to TRBD2. From germline, CDR1 is LGHNA and CDR2 YSLEER. This CDR3 is 16 amino acids long. V lost 1 base to trimming and J lost 2 bases; unmatched junction nucleotides: 6. The DNA of the CDR3 is TGCGCCAGCAGCCAAGGGGCTAGCGGTCTCACAGATACGCAGTATTTT. Translation: CASSQGASGLTDTQYF.

V is TRBV28 and J is TRBJ1-6; D possibly corresponds to TRBD1 (5 bases). V lost 6 bases and J lost 7, with 10 bases in between. CDR1 is MDHEN and CDR2 is SYDVKM in the germline V gene. The CDR3 extends over 13 amino acids. The CDR3 reads CASRGPLNSPLHF. CDR3 in DNA: TGTGCCAGCAGGGGACCGTTAAATTCACCCCTCCACTTT.

Only a few counts were recorded for this clonotype. J is TRBJ1-2 and V is TRBV2; 11 nucleotides line up with TRBD1. The V segment lost 7 bases and the J segment 3 bases; nucleotides outside the gene matches: 7. The CDR3 is made up of 15 amino acids. Germline assignment: CDR1 SNHLY and CDR2 FYNNEI. The CDR3 region has the DNA TGTGCCAGCAAGGGCGGGGACAGGGGGGACTATGGCTACACCTTC. It specifies CASKGGDRGDYGYTF.

The chain recombines TRBV9 with TRBJ1-2; D call uncertain. Trimming shortened V by 4 bases and J by 13 bases, and 5 bases separated the two germline ends. Germline lookup yields CDR1 SGDLS and CDR2 YYNGEE. The CDR3 consists of 8 residues. CDR3 nucleotide sequence: TGTGCCAGCAGCCCCGCCACCTTC. The encoded protein is CASSPATF.

The rearrangement links TRBV12-3 or TRBV12-4 to TRBJ2-1; D possibly corresponds to TRBD2 (5 bases). The V end was cut by 6 bases, the J end by 0 bases, with 12 bases between. The CDR3 has 15 amino acids. This chain's CDR3 is CASRFRRDSYNEQFF. The DNA for the CDR3 is TGTGCCAGCAGGTTCCGTCGGGACTCCTACAATGAGCAGTTCTTC.

This chain connects TRBV28 to TRBJ1-1, with 10 bases that match TRBD1. After removal of 2 bases from V and 5 bases from J, the junction contained 5 bases not matched to a gene. Germline lookup yields CDR1 MDHEN and CDR2 SYDVKM. CDR3 length: 15 amino acids. Written as DNA, the CDR3 is TGTGCCAGCAGTTTAACCCGACAGGGGGCGACTGAAGCTTTCTTT. Translated, it gives CASSLTRQGATEAFF.

The chain joins TRBV7-9 to TRBJ2-2; 8 bases align to TRBD2. This CDR3 has 17 residues. Germline V CDR1 and CDR2: SEHNR, FQNEAQ (reference sequence). V gave up 2 bases and J gave up 6 bases; unmatched junction bases: 11. The CDR3 region is CASSLMELAVPSGELFF. The CDR3 coding sequence is TGTGCCAGCAGCTTAATGGAACTAGCGGTCCCGTCCGGGGAGCTGTTTTTT.

This clonotype was observed a handful of times. The V call is TRBV21-1, the J call TRBJ1-2; the table's TRBD1 call for D was not verified on the DNA. TRBV21-1 is reported as a pseudogene. CDR3 length: 18 residues. The CDR3 loop reads CASGKKEPGQGATYGYTF. The CDR3 region has the DNA TGTGCCAGCGGCAAAAAAGAGCCGGGACAGGGGGCTACCTATGGCTACACCTTC.

The gene calls are TRBV28 and TRBJ2-7; TRBD1 matches 8 bases. Germline assignment: CDR1 MDHEN and CDR2 SYDVKM. The CDR3 sequence is 13 residues long. V shed 6 bases, J shed 5 bases, and the junction held 6 bases outside the gene matches. The CDR3 nucleotides are TGTGCCAGCAGAAGACAGGGGAAAGACGAGCAGTACTTC. It encodes CASRRQGKDEQYF.

The chain links TRBV11-3 to TRBJ1-2, with D possibly being TRBD1 (6 bases). V was pared by 5 bases and J by 2 bases, with 12 bases between. This CDR3 is 14 amino acids long. Germline CDR1 reads SGHNT; CDR2 reads YENEEA. The CDR3 nucleotides are TGTGCCAGCAGCCCCAGGGGATTAAACTATGGCTACACCTTC. This codes for CASSPRGLNYGYTF.

The count of this clonotype is one. The rearrangement uses TRBV28 and TRBJ2-7; possibly TRBD2 for D (7 bases). CDR3 size: 16 residues. Trimming stripped 2 bases from V and 3 bases from J, with 17 bases between. Germline-derived CDR1 and CDR2 are MDHEN and SYDVKM. As DNA, the CDR3 is TGTGCCAGCAGTTTACGGGGGGCCGGGGGATTCTACGAGCAGTACTTC. It is translated as CASSLRGAGGFYEQYF. Using reference TRBV28 and TRBJ2-7 for the parts outside the CDR3, the full variable domain is DVKVTQSSRYLVKRTGEKVFLECVQDMDHENMFWYRQDPGLGLRLIYFSYDVKMKEKGDIPEGYSVSREKKERFSLILESASTNQTSMYLCASSLRGAGGFYEQYFGPGTRLTVT.